What follows are 27 T cell receptor beta chains derived from one specimen sequenced in a study of blood T cells in healthy people across ages. The use of a sample-barcoded 5' primer and a J-beta primer mix characterized a second PCR of about 6 to 12 cycles. Each CDR3 protein is one row after TCRdb ran MiXCR on the 5' RACE reads. The sample contains more than 500,000 distinct CDR3 sequences, about 26% of which appear only once. This same sample was also taken into another study, of T cells of mothers and their children.

Material for sequencing was blood. The receptors shown here come from a boy aged 2 to 10 in good health.

This clonotype was detected only a few times. The chain combines TRBV30 with TRBJ2-3; 7 positions agree with TRBD2. Trimming at V came to 2 bases and at J to 3 bases, leaving 5 bases not matched to a gene. Germline CDR1 is GTSNPN and CDR2 is SVGIG (reference sequence). The CDR3 is 14 residues long. The CDR3 here is CAWSSGRLTDTQYF. The CDR3 DNA is TGTGCCTGGAGTTCCGGGAGGTTGACAGATACGCAGTATTTT.

This clonotype was seen a few times. The V gene is TRBV29-1, the J gene TRBJ1-2; 10 bases fit TRBD1. CDR3 length: 13 residues. The V segment lost 3 bases and the J segment 8 bases; nucleotides outside the gene matches: 6. Per the germline V gene, CDR1 is SQVTM and CDR2 is ANQGSEA. The CDR3 is CSVERQGAEGYTF. The DNA for the CDR3 is TGCAGCGTTGAGAGACAGGGGGCGGAGGGCTACACCTTC.

This clonotype was counted only a few times. The rearrangement uses TRBV14 and TRBJ2-3; the match to TRBD2 covers 9 bases. Trimming cost V 3 bases and J 1 base; bases outside gene matches: 5. Germline CDR1 reads SGHDN; CDR2 reads FVKESK. The CDR3 is 16 amino acids. The CDR3 region has the DNA TGTGCCAGCAGCCACCTAGCGGGGCGAGGCACAGATACGCAGTATTTT. Translated, it gives CASSHLAGRGTDTQYF.

In its sample, this clonotype was seen a few times. The chain uses TRBV12-3 or TRBV12-4 and TRBJ1-6; no reliable D call. The length of the CDR3 is 13 residues. With 6 bases removed from V and 8 bases from J, the gap between germline ends came to 11 bases. The CDR3 DNA is TGTGCCAGCAGCGCGTATGAGGATTCACCCCTCCACTTT. Its translation: CASSAYEDSPLHF.

This clonotype has more than one count but fewer than ten. The V call is TRBV29-1, the J call TRBJ2-7, with 7 bases lining up with TRBD1. The V and J ends lost 7 bases and 3 bases, in that order; junction bases with no gene match: 6. CDR1 is SQVTM and CDR2 is ANQGSEA in the germline V gene. The CDR3 runs to 12 residues. As DNA, the CDR3 is TGCAGCGCTCACGGGGACAGCTACGAGCAGTACTTC. As protein: CSAHGDSYEQYF.

This chain joins TRBV7-9 and TRBJ1-4; a possible D gene is TRBD1 (6 bases). CDR3 length: 16 residues. Germline V gene data show CDR1 as SEHNR and CDR2 as FQNEAQ (reference sequence). V shed 2 bases and J shed 6 bases, with 16 bases lying between them. CDR3 in amino acids: CASSLTPGVSDEKLFF. CDR3 coding DNA: TGTGCCAGCAGCTTAACCCCAGGGGTGTCAGATGAAAAACTGTTTTTT.

This clonotype was picked up many times. The chain is built from TRBV15 and TRBJ2-3, with TRBD2 identical over 11 bases. The CDR3 is made up of 16 amino acids. The germline gives CDR1 LNHNV, CDR2 YYDKDF (reference sequence). Trimming at V came to 3 bases and at J to 2 bases, leaving 4 bases not matched to a gene. The CDR3 reads CATSSSTSGNTDTQYF. For the CDR3, the DNA is TGTGCCACCAGCAGTTCGACTAGCGGGAACACAGATACGCAGTATTTT.

On this clonotype itself: One end of the junction does not line up with germline, which may come from a read error. V usage is TRBV6-6 and J usage is TRBJ1-2; D may be TRBD1 (6 bases). The CDR3 consists of 16 residues. The germline gives CDR1 MNHNY, CDR2 SVGAGI (reference sequence). The CDR3 nucleotides read TGTGCCGGCAGTTGGGATCACAGGGTAAAGGACTATGGCTACACCTTC. Encoded protein: CAGSWDHRVKDYGYTF.

CDR3 coding DNA: TGTGCCAGCAGTTACACGCTAGCGGGAGTGTACCACGAGCAGTACTTC. It encodes CASSYTLAGVYHEQYF. The V gene is TRBV6-2 or TRBV6-3, the J gene TRBJ2-7; 10 bases are shared with TRBD2. Germline V gene sequence: CDR1 MNHEY, CDR2 SVGEGT. The V and J ends lost 2 bases and 5 bases, in that order; junction bases with no gene match: 9. The CDR3 length is 16 residues.

This clonotype was counted a few times. This rearrangement joins TRBV19 to TRBJ1-5; D perhaps matches TRBD1 (6 bases). Germline V gene lookup returns CDR1 LNHDA and CDR2 SQIVND (reference sequence). The CDR3 runs to 14 residues. Trimming stripped 8 bases from V and 2 bases from J, with 13 bases between. CDR3 in amino acids: CASPYRDGNQPQHF. CDR3 DNA sequence: TGTGCCAGTCCCTACAGGGATGGCAATCAGCCCCAGCATTTT.

On this clonotype: The germline gene is not matched at one end of the junction; a read error may be the cause. CDR3 in amino acids: CAASRDQDRGNTIYF. The CDR3 nucleotides are TGTGCCGCCAGCAGAGATCAAGACAGGGGAAACACCATATATTTT. This rearrangement joins TRBV15 to TRBJ1-3; TRBD1 might be the D (6 bases). The CDR3 has 15 residues. CDR1 and CDR2 from the germline V gene are LNHNV and YYDKDF (reference sequence).

The chain uses TRBV6-2 or TRBV6-3 and TRBJ1-1; no clear D. V shed 4 bases and J shed 1 base, with 10 bases lying between them. CDR1 is MNHEY, CDR2 SVGEGT, per germline. The CDR3 is made up of 14 amino acids. CDR3 bases: TGTGCCAGCAGTTCATTCGGACGGAACACTGAAGCTTTCTTT. This translates into CASSSFGRNTEAFF.

This clonotype has a handful of counts. The rearrangement joins TRBV25-1 to TRBJ2-1; D remains ambiguous. The CDR3 has 13 residues. In germline, CDR1 is MGHDK, CDR2 SYGVNS. The germline V and J ends were trimmed by 3 bases and 8 bases, with 11 bases remaining between them. The chain's CDR3 is CASSDASGYEQFF. The CDR3, as DNA: TGTGCCAGCAGTGACGCCTCTGGGTATGAGCAGTTCTTC.

CDR3 coding DNA: TGTGCCAGCAGCTTAGACTCCCTCGGGGCCAAAAACATTCAGTACTTC. It yields the protein CASSLDSLGAKNIQYF. The chain has TRBV7-8 and TRBJ2-4; D gene uncertain. This CDR3 comprises 16 residues. Germline assignment: CDR1 SGHVS and CDR2 FQNEAQ. V gave up 1 base and J gave up 1 base, with 11 bases separating them.

The J gene is TRBJ2-1, the V gene TRBV4-3; perhaps D is TRBD1 or TRBD2 (5 bases each). CDR3 size: 19 residues. The V end was cut by 1 base, the J end by 2 bases, with 21 bases between. Germline V CDR1 and CDR2: LGHNA, YSLEER. The CDR3 reads CASSQGQRTNLEPYNEQFF. DNA of the CDR3: TGCGCCAGCAGCCAAGGGCAGCGGACAAATCTGGAGCCCTACAATGAGCAGTTCTTC.

This clonotype has more than one count but fewer than ten. This chain links TRBV28 with TRBJ2-2; 9 nucleotides align to TRBD1. Per germline, CDR1 MDHEN and CDR2 SYDVKM. This CDR3 spans 15 amino acids. The V and J ends lost 4 bases and 4 bases, in that order; junction bases with no gene match: 4. CDR3 sequence reads: CASSWTGDTTGELFF. For the CDR3, the DNA is TGTGCCAGCAGTTGGACAGGGGATACCACCGGGGAGCTGTTTTTT.

Concerning this clonotype itself: A read error may produce the germline difference seen at one junction end. The chain couples TRBV3-1 to TRBJ1-6; perhaps TRBD1 as D (5 bases). The germline V gene has CDR1 LGHDT and CDR2 YNNKEL (reference sequence). CDR3 length equals 18 residues. The chain's CDR3 is CASSQVHGGWSSNSPLHF. CDR3 DNA sequence: TGCGCCAGCAGCCAAGTTCACGGGGGATGGTCGAGTAATTCACCCCTCCACTTT.

J is TRBJ2-2 and V is TRBV2, with D unclear. The CDR3 extends over 12 amino acids. V dropped 8 bases and J dropped 4 bases, with 8 bases sitting between them. CDR1 and CDR2 (germline): SNHLY, FYNNEI. Here the CDR3 DNA reads TGTGCCAGCCGTAGGGTCACCGGGGAGCTGTTTTTT. As protein: CASRRVTGELFF.

The CDR3 DNA follows: TGCAGTGCTAATGACTACGCTACGTGGGAGCAGTACTTC. It translates to CSANDYATWEQYF. V gene TRBV20-1 combines with J gene TRBJ2-7, with D possibly being TRBD2 (5 bases). Trimming removed 4 bases at V and 7 bases at J, with 17 bases between. The CDR3 covers 13 residues. The germline V gene encodes CDR1 DFQATT and CDR2 SNEGSKA (reference sequence).

CDR3 bases: TGTGCCAGCTATGCGGTCTTGGGCGGCCACACCTTC. Protein sequence: CASYAVLGGHTF. The chain joins TRBV7-9 to TRBJ1-2; D uncertain. This CDR3 comprises 12 residues. V was clipped by 8 bases and J by 12 bases, with 19 bases between them. The germline gives CDR1 SEHNR, CDR2 FQNEAQ (reference sequence).

The rearrangement uses TRBV6-5 and TRBJ2-1, with 7 bases that match TRBD1. The V gene's germline CDR1 is MNHEY and CDR2 SVGAGI. Germline trimming cut 5 bases from V and 5 bases from J; bases unmatched to any gene: 3. This CDR3 has 13 residues. The CDR3 loop is CASSAGGDNEQFF. The CDR3, as DNA: TGTGCCAGCAGTGCAGGGGGAGACAATGAGCAGTTCTTC.

The CDR3 reads CASSEFRQAETQYF. CDR3 in DNA: TGTGCCAGCAGTGAATTCCGCCAGGCGGAGACCCAGTACTTC. This chain connects TRBV25-1 to TRBJ2-5; D uncertain. The CDR3 sequence is 14 residues long. Germline V CDR1 and CDR2: MGHDK, SYGVNS. Trimming removed 1 base from V and 5 bases from J, with 11 bases in between.

The rearrangement links TRBV29-1 to TRBJ2-1; 7 bases fit TRBD2. This CDR3 spans 14 amino acids. CDR1 SQVTM and CDR2 ANQGSEA come from the germline V gene. Trimming removed 7 bases from V and 6 bases from J; junction bases left unmatched: 12. This CDR3 is CSGAGLDGINEQFF. CDR3 bases: TGCAGCGGAGCGGGACTGGACGGGATCAATGAGCAGTTCTTC.

The chain combines TRBV7-6 with TRBJ2-5, with TRBD2 matching 11 bases. Germline CDR1 SGHVS, CDR2 FNYEAQ. The CDR3 length is 18 residues. Trimming cost V 3 bases and J 4 bases; bases outside gene matches: 13. This chain's CDR3 is CASSFHSGRAGSGETQYF. The CDR3 nucleotides read TGTGCCAGCAGCTTTCATAGCGGGAGGGCCGGTTCGGGAGAGACCCAGTACTTC.

This chain uses TRBV5-5 with TRBJ1-2; D is possibly TRBD1 (5 bases). V lost 0 bases and J lost 6, with 12 bases in between. Per germline, CDR1 SGHKS and CDR2 YYEKEE (reference sequence). This CDR3 has 14 residues. The CDR3 sequence is CASSLAQGVNGYTF. The CDR3 DNA reads TGTGCCAGCAGCTTGGCCCAGGGTGTCAATGGCTACACCTTC.

This clonotype was seen just once. Just one base apart from a much larger clone, this may be a read error. This chain uses TRBV5-1 with TRBJ1-2, with unresolved D. V was trimmed by 5 bases and J by 0 bases, leaving 11 bases between them. This CDR3 region has 14 residues. Germline-derived CDR1 and CDR2 are SGHRS and YFSETQ. CDR3 residues: CASSREDANYGYTF. The CDR3 DNA reads as TGCGCCAGCAGTCGAGAGGACGCTAACTATGGCTACACCTTC.

This chain links TRBV29-1 with TRBJ2-5, with D unclear. The germline CDR1 and CDR2 sequences are SQVTM and ANQGSEA. V was clipped by 4 bases and J by 3 bases, with 3 bases between them. The CDR3 runs 10 residues. DNA for the CDR3: TGCAGCGTTGCCGAAGAGACCCAGTACTTC. This codes for CSVAEETQYF.